This T cell receptor beta chain was captured in a study of blood T cell repertoires in COVID-19. The V end was cut by 5 bases, the J end by 6 bases, with 13 bases between. This CDR3 region has 14 residues. Germline V CDR1 and CDR2: SGHAT, FQNNGV. Per the authors' pipeline: Amplifying reference gene primers gave estimates of nucleated cell counts. Clones were read by immunoSEQ multiplex PCR, and TCRdb kept only the in-frame ones, dropping some. The V and J calls and the clone size are those of that table, but D and trimming were determined from the DNA. The sample shows about 250,000 clones, roughly 90% of them seen only once.

The chain carries TRBV11-2 and TRBJ2-2, with a weak D call TRBD2 (6 bases). This TCR came from a woman aged 40-49 years who had recovered from COVID-19. Sequenced material: peripheral blood. CDR3 DNA: TGTGCCAGCAGCCAACTGCGGGGCGCCGGGGAGCTGTTTTTT. Protein: CASSQLRGAGELFF.